One sample yielded the 19 T cell receptor beta chains listed below, sequenced in a study of cytomegalovirus exposure and HLA in healthy donors. In the PCR, 60 Vbeta and 13 Jbeta primers were used. Assay: immunoSEQ multiplex PCR; the TCRdb copy retains only in-frame clones and omits some. The table includes fewer than 150,000 clones, over 60% detected once. The specimen was PBMCs. The receptors stem from a woman aged 40 to 49 in good health and CMV-seropositive.

The chain has TRBV28 and TRBJ1-5, with D maybe TRBD1 (6 bases). V shed 2 bases and J shed 6 bases, with 14 bases lying between them. CDR1 MDHEN and CDR2 SYDVKM come from the germline V gene. The CDR3 has 15 amino acids. The CDR3 DNA is TGTGCCAGCAGTTTAAGGCCACAGGGAATTCAGCCCCAGCATTTT. It encodes CASSLRPQGIQPQHF.

This chain joins TRBV5-1 and TRBJ2-7; D call uncertain. The CDR3 totals 12 residues. Trimming pared 3 bases from V and 5 bases from J, leaving 9 bases between. The germline V gene has CDR1 SGHRS and CDR2 YFSETQ. Here the CDR3 DNA reads TGCGCCAGCAGCTCCACTCTGGACGAGCAGTACTTC. It codes for CASSSTLDEQYF. Combining the CDR3 with reference TRBV5-1 and TRBJ2-7 gives the whole variable domain KAGVTQTPRYLIKTRGQQVTLSCSPISGHRSVSWYQQTPGQGLQFLFEYFSETQRNKGNFPGRFSGRQFSNSRSEMNVSTLELGDSALYLCASSSTLDEQYFGPGTRLTVT.

The chain employs TRBV7-3 and TRBJ2-7; 7 nucleotides line up with TRBD1. The CDR3 is 15 amino acids. Germline values: CDR1 SGHTA, CDR2 FQGTGA. Trimming at V came to 2 bases and at J to 0 bases, leaving 4 bases not matched to a gene. For the CDR3, the DNA is TGTGCCAGCAGCTTAGAAGGGGGCAGCTCCTACGAGCAGTACTTC. Its protein is CASSLEGGSSYEQYF.

This sequence joins TRBV5-1 and TRBJ1-3; no definite D call. Germline CDR1 is SGHRS and CDR2 is YFSETQ. V lost 10 bases and J 0 bases, leaving 23 bases between the germline ends. This CDR3 spans 17 amino acids. The DNA of the CDR3 is TGCGCCTGCTTCAGGCCGATGCCCTTGAGCTCTGGAAACACCATATATTTT. Protein: CACFRPMPLSSGNTIYF.

The chain carries TRBV4-1 and TRBJ2-1, with 9 bases identical to TRBD2. The germline V gene encodes CDR1 MGHRA and CDR2 YSYEKL. The CDR3 is 17 residues long. V gave up 2 bases and J gave up 0 bases; unmatched junction bases: 5. The CDR3, as DNA: TGCGCCAGCAGCCAAACCCCTAGCGGGGCCTCCTACAATGAGCAGTTCTTC. Encoded protein: CASSQTPSGASYNEQFF.

This clone was counted a single time. V usage is TRBV30 and J usage is TRBJ2-1; 10 bases match TRBD2. Germline lookup yields CDR1 GTSNPN and CDR2 SVGIG (reference sequence). The CDR3 contains 14 residues. Trimming removed 7 bases from V and 8 bases from J; junction bases left unmatched: 11. The CDR3 DNA is TGTGCCTCGGAGGGTACTAGCGGGATTTATGAGCAGTTCTTC. This translates into CASEGTSGIYEQFF. The full variable domain, completed using reference TRBV30 and TRBJ2-1, is SQTIHQWPATLVQPVGSPLSLECTVEGTSNPNLYWYRQAAGRGLQLLFYSVGIGQISSEVPQNLSASRPQDRQFILSSKKLLLSDSGFYLCASEGTSGIYEQFFGPGTRLTVL.

The J gene is TRBJ2-2, the V gene TRBV6-5; TRBD1 matches at 9 bases. The CDR3 consists of 14 residues. The V and J ends lost 8 bases and 6 bases, in that order; junction bases with no gene match: 7. CDR1 MNHEY and CDR2 SVGAGI come from the germline V gene. CDR3 DNA sequence: TGTGCCAGCCGTGAGGGGACAGGGCCCGGGGAGCTGTTTTTT. It encodes CASREGTGPGELFF.

The gene calls are TRBV6-9 and TRBJ1-2; D unresolved. The CDR3 length is 9 residues. Germline loops: CDR1 MNHGY, CDR2 SVAAGI. CDR3 sequence (DNA): TGTGCAGCATTTCAAGGCTACACCTTC. This gives the protein CAAFQGYTF.

This clone was counted a few times. In nucleotides, the CDR3 is TGTGCCAGCAGGATCCGGGACAGCGTCCACAATGAGCAGTTCTTC. It encodes CASRIRDSVHNEQFF. The chain combines TRBV6-5 with TRBJ2-1, with TRBD1 identical over 7 bases. This CDR3 contains 15 residues. Trimming removed 6 bases from V and 5 bases from J; junction bases left unmatched: 10. Germline assignment: CDR1 MNHEY and CDR2 SVGAGI.

On this clone: Other DNA sequences in this sample translate to the same CDR3. The J gene is TRBJ2-7, the V gene TRBV18; TRBD2 matches 12 bases. V lost 3 bases and J lost 2; bases outside the gene matches: 2. The CDR3 consists of 15 residues. From germline, CDR1 is KGHSH and CDR2 LQKENI. The CDR3 loop reads CASSPSSGGAYEQYF. CDR3 DNA: TGTGCCAGCTCACCCTCTAGCGGGGGGGCCTACGAGCAGTACTTC.

This chain joins TRBV25-1 and TRBJ1-1; unclear D gene. Trimming removed 1 base from V and 5 bases from J, with 2 bases in between. The CDR3 loop spans 11 amino acids. Germline V gene data show CDR1 as MGHDK and CDR2 as SYGVNS. The CDR3 region is CASSESTEAFF. The CDR3 coding sequence is TGTGCCAGCAGTGAATCAACTGAAGCTTTCTTT.

The chain combines TRBV7-9 with TRBJ1-4, with D uncertain. V lost 5 bases and J lost 8, with 15 bases in between. The CDR3 sequence is 14 residues long. CDR1 and CDR2 (germline): SEHNR, FQNEAQ (reference sequence). The CDR3 DNA reads as TGTGCCAGCAGCACGAGGGAGGGTAGGGAAAAACTGTTTTTT. It yields the protein CASSTREGREKLFF.

This clone appeared a single time. Here the CDR3 reads CASSQEGTKGNTIYF. In DNA form, the CDR3 reads TGCGCCAGCAGCCAAGAAGGGACAAAAGGAAACACCATATATTTT. The chain has TRBV4-1 and TRBJ1-3, with a tentative D call TRBD1 (6 bases). This CDR3 is built from 15 residues. From germline, CDR1 is MGHRA and CDR2 YSYEKL. V was trimmed by 0 bases and J by 4 bases, leaving 10 bases between them.

This clone has a single count. The rearrangement uses TRBV7-2 and TRBJ2-7, with 11 bases lining up with TRBD2. The germline V gene encodes CDR1 SGHTA and CDR2 FQGNSA. The junction had 8 bases not matched to a gene; V was cut back by 4 bases and J by 6 bases. The length of the CDR3 is 15 residues. CDR3 DNA: TGTGCCAGCAGCTGGCCCTTAGCGGGAGGGCCCGAGCAGTACTTC. This encodes CASSWPLAGGPEQYF.

The chain combines TRBV7-2 with TRBJ2-3; D is uncertain. Trimming pared 6 bases from V and 6 bases from J, leaving 16 bases between. Germline V lookup: CDR1 SGHTA, CDR2 FQGNSA. This CDR3 contains 14 residues. This CDR3 is CASRGDVASDTQYF. Here the CDR3 DNA reads TGTGCCAGCAGGGGCGACGTCGCATCTGATACGCAGTATTTT.

This clone was picked up one time. The rearrangement joins TRBV4-2 to TRBJ2-6; D is undetermined. This CDR3 contains 16 residues. With 3 bases removed from V and 0 bases from J, the gap between germline ends came to 9 bases. In germline, CDR1 is LGHNA, CDR2 YNFKEQ. The CDR3: CASSQRVVSGANVLTF. The CDR3 nucleotides read TGTGCCAGCAGCCAGCGAGTGGTCTCTGGGGCCAACGTCCTGACTTTC.

The chain recombines TRBV30 with TRBJ1-1; no clear D. CDR1 is GTSNPN, CDR2 SVGIG, per germline (reference sequence). The CDR3 runs to 11 residues. Trimming left V 0 bases short and J 8 bases short, with 7 bases between. The CDR3 reads CAWSVLREAFF. Here the CDR3 DNA reads TGTGCCTGGAGTGTACTCAGGGAAGCTTTCTTT.

V is TRBV27 and J is TRBJ2-3; D is possibly TRBD2 (7 bases). Looked up from germline, CDR1 is MNHEY and CDR2 is SMNVEV (reference sequence). Trimming pared 7 bases from V and 2 bases from J, leaving 13 bases between. The CDR3 is 14 amino acids. CDR3 nucleotides: TGTGCCAGCACCCCGGGGGGACACACAGATACGCAGTATTTT. It is translated as CASTPGGHTDTQYF.

J is TRBJ2-7 and V is TRBV30, with 9 bases fitting TRBD2. CDR1 is GTSNPN, CDR2 SVGIG, per germline (reference sequence). The CDR3 has 12 amino acids. J gave up 4 bases and V 7 bases, and 5 bases lay outside the gene matches. This CDR3 is CASGTSRYEQYF. CDR3 bases: TGTGCCTCCGGGACTAGCAGATACGAGCAGTACTTC.